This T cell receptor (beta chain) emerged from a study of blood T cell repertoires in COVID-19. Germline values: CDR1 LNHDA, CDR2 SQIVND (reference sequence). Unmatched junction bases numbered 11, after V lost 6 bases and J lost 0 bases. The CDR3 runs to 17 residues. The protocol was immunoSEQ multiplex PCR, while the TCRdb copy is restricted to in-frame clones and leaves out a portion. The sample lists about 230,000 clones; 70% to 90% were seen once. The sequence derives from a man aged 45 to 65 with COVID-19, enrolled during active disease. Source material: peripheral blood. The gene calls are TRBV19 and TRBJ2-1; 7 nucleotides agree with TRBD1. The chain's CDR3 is CASRVDHRDSSYNEQFF. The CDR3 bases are TGTGCCAGTAGGGTCGACCACCGGGACAGCTCCTACAATGAGCAGTTCTTC.